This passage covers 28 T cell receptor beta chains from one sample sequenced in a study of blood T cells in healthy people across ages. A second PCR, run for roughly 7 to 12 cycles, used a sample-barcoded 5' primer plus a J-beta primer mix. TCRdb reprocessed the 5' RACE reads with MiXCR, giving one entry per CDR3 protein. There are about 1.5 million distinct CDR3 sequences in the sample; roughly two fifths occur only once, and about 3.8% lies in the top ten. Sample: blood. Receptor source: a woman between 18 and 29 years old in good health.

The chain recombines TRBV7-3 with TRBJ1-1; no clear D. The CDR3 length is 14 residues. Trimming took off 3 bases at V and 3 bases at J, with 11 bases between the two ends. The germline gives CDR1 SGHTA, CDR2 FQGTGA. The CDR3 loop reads CASSFSDGDTEAFF. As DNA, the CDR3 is TGTGCCAGCAGCTTCTCCGATGGGGACACTGAAGCTTTCTTT.

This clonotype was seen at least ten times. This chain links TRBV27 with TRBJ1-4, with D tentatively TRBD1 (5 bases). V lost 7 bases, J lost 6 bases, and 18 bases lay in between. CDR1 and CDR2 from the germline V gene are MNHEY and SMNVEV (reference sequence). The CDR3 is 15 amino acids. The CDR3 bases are TGTGCCAGCAACCCCTACGGGGCCCCGGATGAAAAACTGTTTTTT. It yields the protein CASNPYGAPDEKLFF.

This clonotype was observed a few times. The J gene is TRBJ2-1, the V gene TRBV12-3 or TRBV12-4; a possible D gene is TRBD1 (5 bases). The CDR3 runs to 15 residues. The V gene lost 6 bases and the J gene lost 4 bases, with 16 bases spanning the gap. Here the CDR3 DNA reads TGTGCCAGCAGCTCACAGGACCCCTCTTACAATGAGCAGTTCTTC. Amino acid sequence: CASSSQDPSYNEQFF.

This CDR3 is CASSLNRVSEQYF. For the CDR3, the DNA is TGCGCCAGCAGCCTAAACAGGGTCAGCGAGCAGTACTTC. The chain couples TRBV4-1 to TRBJ2-7, with D possibly TRBD1 on 6 matching bases. V was cut by 4 bases and J by 6 bases, with 13 bases left in between. Germline V lookup: CDR1 MGHRA, CDR2 YSYEKL. The CDR3 loop spans 13 amino acids.

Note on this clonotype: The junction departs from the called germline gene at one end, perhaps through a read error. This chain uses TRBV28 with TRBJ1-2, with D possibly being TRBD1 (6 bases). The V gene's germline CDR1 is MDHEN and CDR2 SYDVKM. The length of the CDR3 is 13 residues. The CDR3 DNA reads TGTGCCTGCAGTTTATCGGACAGATATCAAAACACCTTC. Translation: CACSLSDRYQNTF.

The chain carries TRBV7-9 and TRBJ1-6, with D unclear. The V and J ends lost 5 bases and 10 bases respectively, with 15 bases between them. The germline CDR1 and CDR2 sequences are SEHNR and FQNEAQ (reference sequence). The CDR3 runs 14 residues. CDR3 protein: CASSLDVSGSPLHF. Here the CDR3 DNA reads TGTGCCAGCAGCCTAGACGTATCCGGGTCACCCCTCCACTTT. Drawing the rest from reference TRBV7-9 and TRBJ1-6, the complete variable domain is DTGVSQNPRHKITKRGQNVTFRCDPISEHNRLYWYRQTLGQGPEFLTYFQNEAQLEKSRLLSDRFSAERPKGSFSTLEIQRTEQGDSAMYLCASSLDVSGSPLHFGNGTRLTVT.

The CDR3 loop is CASSLARDSGNTIYF. Here the CDR3 DNA reads TGTGCCAGCAGCTTAGCCCGGGACAGCGGAAACACCATATATTTT. The rearrangement uses TRBV7-9 and TRBJ1-3; TRBD1 agrees at 7 bases. Germline values: CDR1 SEHNR, CDR2 FQNEAQ (reference sequence). The CDR3 sequence is 15 residues long. V gave up 0 bases and J gave up 4 bases; unmatched junction bases: 3.

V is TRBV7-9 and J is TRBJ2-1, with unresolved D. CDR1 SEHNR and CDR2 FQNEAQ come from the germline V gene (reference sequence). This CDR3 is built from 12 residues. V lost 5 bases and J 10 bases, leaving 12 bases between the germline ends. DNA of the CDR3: TGTGCCAGCAGCGGACCGGTTGAAGAGCAGTTCTTC. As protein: CASSGPVEEQFF.

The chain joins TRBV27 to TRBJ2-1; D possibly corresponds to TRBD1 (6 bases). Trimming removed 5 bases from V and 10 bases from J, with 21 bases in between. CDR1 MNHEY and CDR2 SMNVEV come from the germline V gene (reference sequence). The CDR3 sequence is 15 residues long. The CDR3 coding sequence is TGTGCCAGCAGTCGTAAGGGACATCCCGCCTACGAGCAGTTCTTC. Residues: CASSRKGHPAYEQFF.

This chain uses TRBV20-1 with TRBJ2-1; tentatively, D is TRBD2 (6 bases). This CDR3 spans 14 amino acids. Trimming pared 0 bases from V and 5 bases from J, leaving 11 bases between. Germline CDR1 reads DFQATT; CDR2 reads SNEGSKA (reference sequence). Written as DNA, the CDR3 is TGCAGTGCTAGAGACGGGAGAGAACACAATGAGCAGTTCTTC. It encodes CSARDGREHNEQFF.

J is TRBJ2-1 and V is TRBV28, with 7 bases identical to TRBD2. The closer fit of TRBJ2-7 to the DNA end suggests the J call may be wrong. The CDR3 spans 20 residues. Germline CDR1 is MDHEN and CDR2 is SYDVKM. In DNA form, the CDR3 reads TGTGCCAGCAGTTTAGAGCTTCGGCTAATCCTAGCGGTCTCCTACAATGAGCAGTACTTC. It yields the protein CASSLELRLILAVSYNEQYF.

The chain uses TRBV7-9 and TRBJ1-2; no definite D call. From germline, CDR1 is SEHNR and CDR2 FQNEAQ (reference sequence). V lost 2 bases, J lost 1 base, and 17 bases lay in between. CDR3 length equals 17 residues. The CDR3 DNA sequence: TGTGCCAGCAGCTTAACGGGAGGCCAGGCTATTAACTATGGCTACACCTTC. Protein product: CASSLTGGQAINYGYTF.

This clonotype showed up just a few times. The CDR3 nucleotides read TGTGCCAGCAGCCAAGGATCCCGGACTAGGGTGGATACGCAGTATTTT. It is translated as CASSQGSRTRVDTQYF. The gene calls are TRBV3-1 and TRBJ2-3, with 7 bases matching TRBD2. Looked up from germline, CDR1 is LGHDT and CDR2 is YNNKEL (reference sequence). With V trimmed by 1 base and J by 6 bases, 10 bases remained unmatched. There are 16 residues in the CDR3.

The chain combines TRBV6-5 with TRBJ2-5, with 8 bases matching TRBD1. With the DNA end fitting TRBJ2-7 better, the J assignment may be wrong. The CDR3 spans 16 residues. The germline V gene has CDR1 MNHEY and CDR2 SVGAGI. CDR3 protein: CASSSGPDRAGNEQYF. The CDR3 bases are TGTGCCAGCAGTTCCGGACCGGACAGGGCCGGCAACGAGCAGTACTTC.

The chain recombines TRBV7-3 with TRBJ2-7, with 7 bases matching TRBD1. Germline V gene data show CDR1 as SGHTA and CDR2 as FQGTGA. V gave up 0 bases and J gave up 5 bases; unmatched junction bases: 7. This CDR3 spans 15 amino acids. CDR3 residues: CASSLTGTEWNEQYF. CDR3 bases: TGTGCCAGCAGCTTAACCGGGACAGAATGGAACGAGCAGTACTTC.

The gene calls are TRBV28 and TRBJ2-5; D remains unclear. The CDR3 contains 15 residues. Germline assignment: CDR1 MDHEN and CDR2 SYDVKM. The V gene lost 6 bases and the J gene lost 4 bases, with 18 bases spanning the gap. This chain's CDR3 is CASSHSTTPGETQYF. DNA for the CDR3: TGTGCCAGCAGCCACAGTACCACGCCGGGAGAGACCCAGTACTTC.

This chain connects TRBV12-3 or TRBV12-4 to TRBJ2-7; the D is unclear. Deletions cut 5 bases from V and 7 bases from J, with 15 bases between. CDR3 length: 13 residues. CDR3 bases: TGTGCCAGCAGTATCGACTCCTACAATGAGCAGTACTTC. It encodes CASSIDSYNEQYF.

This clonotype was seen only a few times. The CDR3, as DNA: TGCAGTGCTAGGACAGCGGTAATACCTGATACGCAGTATTTT. This translates into CSARTAVIPDTQYF. V and J are TRBV20-1 and TRBJ2-3; D is possibly TRBD1 or TRBD2 (5 bases each). Germline values: CDR1 DFQATT, CDR2 SNEGSKA (reference sequence). This CDR3 has 14 residues. Trimming stripped 3 bases from V and 6 bases from J, with 16 bases between.

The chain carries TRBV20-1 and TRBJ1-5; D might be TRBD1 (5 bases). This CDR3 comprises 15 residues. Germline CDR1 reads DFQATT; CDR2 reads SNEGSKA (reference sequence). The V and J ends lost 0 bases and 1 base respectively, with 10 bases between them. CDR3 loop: CSAREGVGSNQPQHF. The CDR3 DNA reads TGCAGTGCTAGAGAGGGGGTGGGGAGCAATCAGCCCCAGCATTTT.

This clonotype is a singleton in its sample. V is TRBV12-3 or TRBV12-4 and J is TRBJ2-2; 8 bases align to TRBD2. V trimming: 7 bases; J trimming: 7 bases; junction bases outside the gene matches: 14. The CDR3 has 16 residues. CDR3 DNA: TGTGCCAGCACCCCAGGAGGCGGGGGGCTGGACGGGGAGCTGTTTTTT. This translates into CASTPGGGGLDGELFF.

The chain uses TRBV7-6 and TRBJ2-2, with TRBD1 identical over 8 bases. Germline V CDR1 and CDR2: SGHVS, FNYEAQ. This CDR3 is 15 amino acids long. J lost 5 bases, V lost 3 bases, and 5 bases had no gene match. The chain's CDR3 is CASSFWTGRTGELFF. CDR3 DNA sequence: TGTGCCAGCAGCTTTTGGACAGGGAGAACCGGGGAGCTGTTTTTT. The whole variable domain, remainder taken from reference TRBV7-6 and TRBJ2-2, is GAGVSQSPRYKVTKRGQDVALRCDPISGHVSLYWYRQALGQGPEFLTYFNYEAQQDKSGLPNDRFSAERPEGSISTLTIQRTEQRDSAMYRCASSFWTGRTGELFFGEGSRLTVL.

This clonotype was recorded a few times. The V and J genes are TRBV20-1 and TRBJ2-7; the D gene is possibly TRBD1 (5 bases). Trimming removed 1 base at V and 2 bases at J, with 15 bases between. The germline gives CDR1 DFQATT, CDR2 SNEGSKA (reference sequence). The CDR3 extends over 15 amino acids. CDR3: CSARVHQGDPYEQYF. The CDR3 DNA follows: TGCAGTGCTAGAGTCCACCAGGGTGATCCCTACGAGCAGTACTTC.

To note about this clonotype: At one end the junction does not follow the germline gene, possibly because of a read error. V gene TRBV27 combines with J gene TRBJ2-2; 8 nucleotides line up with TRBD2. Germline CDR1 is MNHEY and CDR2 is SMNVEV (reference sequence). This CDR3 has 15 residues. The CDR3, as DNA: TGTGCCAGCAGTCCAGCGGGAGTCAACATCGGGGAGCTGTTTTTT. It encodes CASSPAGVNIGELFF.

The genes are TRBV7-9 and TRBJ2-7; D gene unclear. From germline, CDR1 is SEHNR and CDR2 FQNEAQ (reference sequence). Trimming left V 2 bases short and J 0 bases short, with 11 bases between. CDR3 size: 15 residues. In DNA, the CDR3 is TGTGCCAGCAGCTTATCGGCCGCGAACTCCTACGAGCAGTACTTC. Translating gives CASSLSAANSYEQYF.

The CDR3 DNA follows: TGCAGCGTCACCGCGGGGCGATTGGCTGGCTACACCTTC. Translating it yields CSVTAGRLAGYTF. The chain combines TRBV29-1 with TRBJ1-2; weak D call: TRBD1 (5 bases). The V gene lost 6 bases and the J gene lost 7 bases, with 18 bases spanning the gap. The germline V gene encodes CDR1 SQVTM and CDR2 ANQGSEA. CDR3 size: 13 residues.

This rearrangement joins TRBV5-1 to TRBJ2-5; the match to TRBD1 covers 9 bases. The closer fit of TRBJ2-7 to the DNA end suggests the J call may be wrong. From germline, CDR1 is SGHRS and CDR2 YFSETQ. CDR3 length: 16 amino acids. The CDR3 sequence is CASSQAGTGLVYEQYF. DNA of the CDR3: TGCGCCAGCAGCCAGGCCGGGACAGGGCTTGTCTACGAGCAGTACTTC.

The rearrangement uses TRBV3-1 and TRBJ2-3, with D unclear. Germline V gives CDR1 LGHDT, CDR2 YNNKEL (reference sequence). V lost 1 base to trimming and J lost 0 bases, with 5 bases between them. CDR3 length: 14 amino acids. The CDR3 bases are TGTGCCAGCAGCCAAGCCCGTAGCACAGATACGCAGTATTTT. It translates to CASSQARSTDTQYF.

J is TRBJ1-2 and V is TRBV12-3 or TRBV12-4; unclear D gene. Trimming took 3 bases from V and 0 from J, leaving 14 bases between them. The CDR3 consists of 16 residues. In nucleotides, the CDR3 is TGTGCCAGCAGTTTGGGCAGTCGCCTAACTAACTATGGCTACACCTTC. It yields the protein CASSLGSRLTNYGYTF.